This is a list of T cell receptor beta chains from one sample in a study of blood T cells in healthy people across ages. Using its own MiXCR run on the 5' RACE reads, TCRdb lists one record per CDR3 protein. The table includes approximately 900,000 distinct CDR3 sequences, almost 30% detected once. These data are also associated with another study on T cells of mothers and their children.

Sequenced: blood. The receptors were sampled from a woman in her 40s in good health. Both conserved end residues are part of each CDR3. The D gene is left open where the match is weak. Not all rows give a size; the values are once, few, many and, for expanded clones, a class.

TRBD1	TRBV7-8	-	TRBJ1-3	CASSQRFNRGGNTIYF	TGTGCCAGCAGCCAACGTTTTAACAGGGGTGGAAACACCATATATTTT
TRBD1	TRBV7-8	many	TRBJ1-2	CASSTGGAVGGYTF	TGTGCCAGCAGCACAGGGGGCGCCGTGGGTGGCTACACCTTC
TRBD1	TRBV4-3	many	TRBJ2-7	CASSQGTGGVEQYF	TGCGCCAGCAGCCAAGGGACAGGGGGCGTCGAGCAGTACTTC
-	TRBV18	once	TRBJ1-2	CASSPKHDYGYTF	TGTGCCAGCTCACCAAAGCACGACTATGGCTACACCTTT
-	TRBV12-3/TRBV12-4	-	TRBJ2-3	CASGWTARTDTQYF	TGTGCCAGCGGCTGGACAGCCCGCACAGATACGCAGTATTTT
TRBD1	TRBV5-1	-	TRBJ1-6	CASSYDRVNSPLHF	TGCGCCAGCAGCTACGACAGGGTCAATTCACCCCTCCACTTT
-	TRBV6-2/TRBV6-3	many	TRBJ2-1	CATNGVRDEQFF	TGTGCCACGAACGGGGTGAGGGATGAGCAGTTCTTC
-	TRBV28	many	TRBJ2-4	CASSYRFGKNIQYF	TGTGCCAGCAGTTACAGATTTGGCAAAAACATTCAGTACTTC
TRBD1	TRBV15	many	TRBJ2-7	CATSRSAGQGRGNEQYF	TGTGCCACCAGCAGGTCGGCCGGACAGGGTCGAGGTAACGAGCAGTACTTC
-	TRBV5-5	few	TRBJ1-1	CASSHVGGPNTEAFF	TGTGCCAGCAGCCATGTGGGGGGGCCGAACACTGAAGCTTTCTTT
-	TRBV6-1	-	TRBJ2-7	CASSPTGMGTYEQYF	TGTGCCAGCAGTCCAACAGGGATGGGGACCTACGAGCAGTACTTC
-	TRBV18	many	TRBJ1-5	CASSPGNQPQHF	TGTGCCAGCAGCCCGGGGAATCAGCCCCAGCATTTT
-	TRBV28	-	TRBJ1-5	CASRAGTDSNQPQHF	TGTGCCAGCAGAGCCGGGACCGATAGCAATCAGCCCCAGCATTTT
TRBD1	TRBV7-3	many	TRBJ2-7	CASSPGQGLYEQYF	TGTGCCAGCAGCCCGGGACAGGGGTTATACGAGCAGTACTTC
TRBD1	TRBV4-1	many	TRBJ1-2	CASSQSPGQNYGYTF	TGCGCCAGCAGCCAGTCCCCGGGACAGAACTATGGCTACACCTTC
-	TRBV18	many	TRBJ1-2	CASSPPLGSFGYTF	TGTGCCAGCTCACCACCGTTAGGGTCCTTTGGCTACACCTTC
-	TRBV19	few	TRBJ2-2	CASSITGFDTGELFF	TGTGCCAGTAGTATAACAGGGTTCGACACCGGGGAGCTGTTTTTT
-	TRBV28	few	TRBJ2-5	CASSFSKSRVFGETQYF	TGTGCCAGCAGTTTCTCTAAGAGCAGGGTTTTCGGAGAGACCCAGTACTTC
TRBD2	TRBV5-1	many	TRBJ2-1	CASSFSPGLAGYNEQFF	TGCGCCAGCAGCTTCAGTCCGGGCCTAGCGGGTTACAATGAGCAGTTCTTC
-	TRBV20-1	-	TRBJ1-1	CSARQQNTEAFF	TGCAGTGCTAGACAACAGAACACTGAAGCTTTCTTT
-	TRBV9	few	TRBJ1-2	CASSARTGPYTF	TGTGCCAGCAGCGCTAGAACGGGCCCCTACACCTTC
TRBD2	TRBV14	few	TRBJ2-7	CASSQDRGVGREYEQYF	TGTGCCAGCAGCCAAGATCGAGGGGTGGGGAGGGAGTACGAGCAGTACTTC
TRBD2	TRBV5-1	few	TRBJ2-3	CASSISTSGGSTDTQYF	TGCGCCAGCAGCATATCAACTAGCGGGGGATCCACAGATACGCAGTATTTT
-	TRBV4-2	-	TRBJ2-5	CASSQEEGDKETQYF	TGTGCCAGCAGCCAAGAGGAAGGGGACAAGGAGACCCAGTACTTC
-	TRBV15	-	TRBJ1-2	CATSRDFPGGLYPYGCTF	-
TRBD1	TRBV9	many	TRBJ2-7	CASSVGAGGEFAEQYF	TGTGCCAGCAGCGTAGGTGCAGGGGGCGAATTCGCCGAGCAGTACTTC
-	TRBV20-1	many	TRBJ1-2	CSARQANYGYTF	TGCAGTGCTAGACAGGCGAACTATGGCTACACCTTC
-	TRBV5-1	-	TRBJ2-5	CASSQHIQETQYF	TGCGCCAGCAGCCAGCATATCCAAGAGACCCAGTACTTC